A selection of T cell receptor beta chains follows, all from one sample in a study of T-cell reconstitution after alpha-beta-depleted transplantation in children. TCRdb used MiXCR to reprocess the PCR reads, holding one entry per CDR3 protein. The sample has about 31,000 distinct CDR3 sequences; roughly 6.5% are singletons. Sample: peripheral blood, taken 60 days after TCRalphabeta/CD19-depleted stem cell transplant. Every receptor here comes from a child less than two years old who had a stem cell transplant for acute myeloid leukemia, so the T cells may come from the graft donor. Each CDR3 is given with its conserved first and last residue. D genes are given only for firm matches. Expanded clones get a size class; other rows say once, few or many, or leave the size out.

TRBJ1-6 many NA TRBV12-3/TRBV12-4 TGTGCCAGCAGTTTAGACTCCTATAATTCACCCCTCCACTTT CASSLDSYNSPLHF
TRBJ1-1 many NA TRBV28 TGTGCCAGCAGTGGACAGCCGGTTTTCACTGAAGCTTTCTTT CASSGQPVFTEAFF
TRBJ1-2 many NA TRBV10-3 TGTGCCATCAGTATTGTCGAGGGCCCGAGGTATGGCTACACCTTC CAISIVEGPRYGYTF
TRBJ2-3 many TRBD2 TRBV6-2/TRBV6-3 TGTGCCAGCAGTTCCCACATCGGACTAGCGGGGAGTGCTAGCACAGATACGCAGTATTTT CASSSHIGLAGSASTDTQYF
TRBJ2-2 many NA TRBV27 TGTGCCAGCAGTTTTGGAAGGGGACCTCCCACCGGGGAGCTGTTTTTT CASSFGRGPPTGELFF
TRBJ1-4 many TRBD1 TRBV12-3/TRBV12-4 TGTGCCAGCAGTTCGGAACCGGGACAGGGAGGTGAAAAACTGTTTTTT CASSSEPGQGGEKLFF
TRBJ1-2 NA NA TRBV29-1 TGCAGCGTCCCCACGGAGGGCTACACCTTC CSVPTEGYTF
TRBJ2-6 many NA TRBV4-2 TGTGCCAGCAGCCCGTCCGGGACCGCGTTCTCTGGGGCCAACGTCCTGACTTTC CASSPSGTAFSGANVLTF
TRBJ2-7 many NA TRBV4-3 TGCGCCAGCAGCCTCACTGCAGGGAATAACGGCTACGAGCAGTACTTC CASSLTAGNNGYEQYF
TRBJ2-3 many TRBD2 TRBV4-3 TGCGCCAGCAGCCAGTCCCCAGCGGGAGGGACAGATACGCAGTATTTT CASSQSPAGGTDTQYF
TRBJ2-1 many TRBD1 TRBV29-1 TGCAGCGTTAAAGGGGTTGGGGACAGGGACTACAATGAGCAGTTCTTC CSVKGVGDRDYNEQFF
TRBJ2-5 many NA TRBV7-3 TGTGCCAGCAGCTTAACGGGAGAGGTAGTAGAGACCCAGTACTTC CASSLTGEVVETQYF
TRBJ2-7 many TRBD2 TRBV6-1 TGTGCCAGCACCCACGGGGGGACGGGGGAGCAGTACTTC CASTHGGTGEQYF
TRBJ2-2 many NA TRBV4-3 TGCGCCAGCAGGCGGGACAGATACACCGGGGAGCTGTTTTTT CASRRDRYTGELFF
TRBJ2-1 many TRBD2 TRBV6-5 TGTGCCAGCAGTTACTCGATGGGGACTAGCGGTTACAATGAGCAGTTCTTC CASSYSMGTSGYNEQFF
TRBJ1-2 few NA TRBV19 TGTGCCAGTAGTATAGCGAACAACTATGGCTACACCTTC CASSIANNYGYTF
TRBJ2-1 many NA TRBV2 TGTGCCAGCAGCACCGACCGGGACAATGAGCAGTTCTTC CASSTDRDNEQFF
TRBJ2-6 many TRBD1 TRBV7-9 TGTGCCAGCAGCTCACAGGGGGCGCCTGGGGCCAACGTCCTGACTTTC CASSSQGAPGANVLTF
TRBJ2-1 few NA TRBV7-9 TGTGCCAGCACCCATGGTGCGGCAATGGAGCGGTTCTTC CASTHGAAMERFF
TRBJ2-5 many NA TRBV18 TGTGCCAGCTCACCCCAAGAGACCCAGTACTTC CASSPQETQYF
TRBJ2-7 NA NA TRBV5-5 TGTGCCACTGGGAGCAGGGATCACGAGCAGTACTTC CATGSRDHEQYF
TRBJ1-4 many TRBD1 TRBV27 TGTGCCAGCAGTGGGACAGCAGAAAAACTGTTTTTT CASSGTAEKLFF
TRBJ1-5 many NA TRBV9 TGTGCCAGCAGCCGGACTGGAAATCAGCCCCAGCATTTT CASSRTGNQPQHF
TRBJ1-2 many TRBD1 TRBV20-1 TGCAGTGCTCGTCTTTCCACCGGGACAGGGGGCACCTATGGCTACACCTTC CSARLSTGTGGTYGYTF
TRBJ2-6 NA NA TRBV2 TGTGCCACCAAGACGGGTTTTCGTGGGGCCAACGTCCTGACTTTC CATKTGFRGANVLTF
TRBJ1-2 many NA TRBV11-2 TGTGCCAGCAGCCCCACCCAGGGTCCCGGCTACACCTTC CASSPTQGPGYTF
TRBJ2-7 many TRBD1 TRBV6-6 TGTGCCAGCAGACGGGACAGTACCTACGAGCAGTACTTC CASRRDSTYEQYF
TRBJ1-5 many TRBD1 TRBV5-1 TGCGCCAGCAGCTTGGGACGGACAGGGGGGACAAATCAGCCCCAGCATTTT CASSLGRTGGTNQPQHF
TRBJ1-3 many NA TRBV19 TGTGCCAGTAGTCGTGGAAACACCATATATTTT CASSRGNTIYF
TRBJ2-1 many NA TRBV27 TGTGCCAGCAGTTCCTCCCGGGACCGTCAGTTCTTC CASSSSRDRQFF